This is a list of T cell receptor beta chains from one sample in a study of blood T cell repertoires in COVID-19. Profiling relied on immunoSEQ multiplex PCR, and the TCRdb table lists in-frame clones only, not all of them. The table lists 250,000 to 300,000 clones, about 86% of them singletons, with approximately 4% in the top ten. The sequenced sample consisted of PBMCs or T cells enriched from blood (not recorded which). These receptors were taken from a man under 40 with acute COVID-19. Both conserved end residues are part of each CDR3. A D gene is named only where the DNA matches it firmly. Some rows have no size entry. The others give once, few or many, or a class for an expanded clone.

TRBV6-1,TRBJ1-2,.,.,CASSDIYGYTF,TGTGCCAGCAGTGACATTTATGGCTACACCTTC
TRBV5-1,TRBJ1-4,.,.,CASSFRQKTTNEKLFF,TGCGCCAGCAGCTTTCGACAGAAAACAACTAATGAAAAACTGTTTTTT
TRBV6-5,TRBJ1-5,.,once,CASRLSGDSNQPQHF,TGTGCCAGCAGACTCTCAGGGGATAGCAATCAGCCCCAGCATTTT
TRBV6-5,TRBJ2-2,.,.,CATQDRDTGELFF,TGTGCCACGCAGGACAGAGACACCGGGGAGCTGTTTTTT
TRBV3-1/TRBV3-2,TRBJ2-2,.,.,CASSPSRGGELFF,TGTGCCAGCAGCCCGTCTCGGGGCGGGGAGCTGTTTTTT
TRBV5-1,TRBJ2-1,TRBD2,.,CASSLVRTSGSNEQFF,TGCGCCAGCAGCTTGGTGAGGACTAGCGGTTCCAATGAGCAGTTCTTC
TRBV29-1,TRBJ1-1,.,.,CSSRPGVNTEAFF,TGCAGCAGTCGGCCCGGGGTGAACACTGAAGCTTTCTTT
TRBV9,TRBJ1-2,.,.,CASSSREVGYGYTF,TGTGCCAGCAGCTCTAGGGAGGTCGGATATGGCTACACCTTC
TRBV6-4,TRBJ2-2,TRBD1,.,CASRRQGYTGELFF,TGTGCCAGCAGGAGACAGGGGTACACCGGGGAGCTGTTTTTT
TRBV6-2/TRBV6-3,TRBJ2-1,TRBD2,.,CASSRLAGGYNEQFF,TGTGCCAGCAGTAGGCTAGCGGGGGGTTACAATGAGCAGTTCTTC
TRBV18,TRBJ1-4,.,.,CASSPSYNEKLFF,TGTGCCAGCTCACCCAGTTATAATGAAAAACTGTTTTTT
TRBV18,TRBJ2-5,.,once,CASSPGFGSEETQYF,TGTGCCAGCTCACCTGGTTTCGGGTCAGAAGAGACCCAGTACTTC
TRBV15,TRBJ2-5,TRBD2,many,CATSSLAGGGETQYF,TGTGCCACCAGCAGCCTAGCGGGAGGGGGGGAGACCCAGTACTTC
TRBV4-2,TRBJ2-1,TRBD2,.,CASSQGGSLAGGLNEQFF,TGTGCCAGCAGCCAAGGAGGGTCCCTAGCGGGAGGGCTCAATGAGCAGTTCTTC
TRBV14,TRBJ1-1,.,.,CASSQDRVAGVVAFF,TGTGCCAGCAGCCAAGATCGTGTGGCAGGGGTTGTCGCTTTCTTT
TRBV29-1,TRBJ2-3,.,.,CSGRAGGRGDTQYF,TGCAGCGGACGCGCCGGGGGGCGTGGAGATACGCAGTATTTT
TRBV13,TRBJ1-3,.,.,CASSPTATSGNTIYF,TGTGCCAGCAGCCCGACAGCGACCTCTGGAAACACCATATATTTT
TRBV5-6,TRBJ2-5,TRBD1,.,CASIRRGRVTQYF,TGTGCCAGCATCCGCAGGGGGCGGGTGACCCAGTACTTC
TRBV19,TRBJ1-6,TRBD1,.,CASSSSRDRGSPLHF,TGTGCCAGTAGTAGTTCACGGGACAGGGGCTCACCCCTCCACTTT
TRBV4-1,TRBJ2-1,.,.,CASSHFTNEQFF,TGCGCCAGCAGCCATTTTACAAATGAGCAGTTCTTC
TRBV28,TRBJ1-6,TRBD1,.,CASRRSTGVSSPLHF,TGTGCCAGCAGACGTTCGACAGGGGTGAGTTCACCCCTCCACTTT
TRBV20-1,TRBJ1-1,.,.,CSASGSGRLLETEAFF,TGCAGTGCTAGTGGGTCAGGGAGGCTTTTAGAAACTGAAGCTTTCTTT
TRBV27,TRBJ2-1,.,.,CASTTAYNEQFF,TGTGCCAGCACGACAGCTTACAATGAGCAGTTCTTC
TRBV5-5,TRBJ1-3,.,.,CASSLDSSGNTIYF,TGTGCCAGCAGCCTCGACAGCTCTGGAAACACCATATATTTT
TRBV10-3,TRBJ2-1,.,.,CAISSLDEQFF,TGTGCCATCAGTTCCCTAGACGAGCAGTTCTTC
TRBV29-1,TRBJ1-5,.,.,CSVLSGFDQPQHF,TGCAGCGTTCTCTCGGGGTTCGATCAGCCCCAGCATTTT
TRBV5-1,TRBJ2-1,.,.,CASSPRAEGLLNEQFF,TGTGCCAGCAGCCCCCGCGCGGAGGGCCTTTTGAATGAGCAGTTCTTC
TRBV5-1,TRBJ2-1,.,.,CASSLLLNEQFF,TGCGCCAGCAGCTTGCTTTTGAATGAGCAGTTCTTC
TRBV7-2,TRBJ1-3,.,few,CASSLPGSLGNTIYF,TGTGCCAGCAGCCTCCCCGGGAGCCTCGGAAACACCATATATTTT
TRBV5-6,TRBJ1-1,TRBD1,once,CASSFGRQGRMNTEAFF,TGTGCCAGCAGCTTTGGTAGACAGGGGCGGATGAACACTGAAGCTTTCTTT
TRBV5-5,TRBJ2-1,TRBD2,.,CASSFASGGYEQFF,TGTGCCAGCAGCTTCGCTAGCGGGGGGTATGAGCAGTTCTTC
TRBV30,TRBJ2-6,TRBD2,.,CACPLAGGSGANVLTF,TGTGCCTGCCCACTAGCGGGAGGCTCTGGGGCCAACGTCCTGACTTTC
TRBV28,TRBJ1-2,TRBD1,few,CASSKGIDRGKGYTF,TGTGCCAGCAGTAAGGGCATTGACAGGGGGAAGGGCTACACCTTC
TRBV6-6,TRBJ2-3,.,.,CASSLRTLPGVTDTQYF,TGTGCCAGCAGTCTCAGGACATTACCTGGAGTAACAGATACGCAGTATTTT
TRBV4-1,TRBJ1-4,.,.,CASSQDEVRRELFF,TGCGCCAGCAGCCAAGATGAGGTCAGGCGGGAACTGTTTTTT
TRBV7-9,TRBJ1-4,.,few,CASSSRETLEKLFF,TGTGCCAGCAGCTCTAGGGAGACGCTTGAAAAACTGTTTTTT
TRBV5-1,TRBJ1-2,TRBD1,.,CASSPGQGIYGYTF,TGCGCCAGCAGCCCCGGACAGGGAATTTATGGCTACACCTTC
TRBV5-6,TRBJ2-1,.,.,CASSLVRSYNEQFF,TGTGCCAGCAGCTTGGTCCGGTCCTACAATGAGCAGTTCTTC
TRBV28,TRBJ2-3,.,.,CASSPKGTGDTDTQYF,TGTGCCAGCAGTCCGAAAGGGACGGGGGACACAGATACGCAGTATTTT
TRBV6-5,TRBJ1-1,.,once,CASSNQGRNTEAFF,TGTGCCAGCAGTAACCAGGGGAGGAACACTGAAGCTTTCTTT
TRBV6-6,TRBJ2-2,.,few,CASSGSGTNTGELFF,TGTGCCAGCTCTGGTAGTGGGACAAACACCGGGGAGCTGTTTTTT
TRBV18,TRBJ2-3,.,.,CASSPPKLAYTDTQYF,TGTGCCAGCTCACCACCGAAACTAGCTTACACAGATACGCAGTATTTT